The sequence of this T cell receptor (beta chain) was determined in a study of blood T cell repertoires in COVID-19. Study-level information: Whether acute or convalescent, the COVID-19 samples came from the United States, Italy and Spain. Sample material is recorded as cDNA or gDNA derived from T cells, B-cell-depleted T cells, or PBMCs.

Each participant's cohort was designated according to participant-reported clinical history. Donors in Cohort 3 who had recovered were those with two negative PCRs, healthcare professional clearance, or resolution of their symptoms. Germline CDR1 MGHDK, CDR2 SYGVNS. The CDR3 sequence is 13 residues long. Trimming took 8 bases from V and 5 from J, leaving 13 bases between them. A few counts support this clone. The table came from immunoSEQ multiplex PCR; TCRdb's copy has only in-frame clones and leaves some out. The repertoire has a few hundred thousand clones, approximately 90% of them found once; the top ten carry less than 1.5%.

The material sequenced was PBMCs or T cells enriched from blood (not recorded which). The sequence was obtained from a woman aged 18 to 35 who had recovered from COVID-19. This chain connects TRBV25-1 to TRBJ2-1, with D unclear. The DNA for the CDR3 is TGTGCCAGCTCCGACACTGATGACAATGAGCAGTTCTTC. It specifies CASSDTDDNEQFF.